The source of this T cell receptor beta chain is a study of glioma-infiltrating T cells after dendritic cell vaccination (dated by TCRdb to the mid-2010s). Notes on the research overall: The cohort included roughly 15 glioblastoma patients drawn from Phase I and II dendritic cell vaccination trials, of whom 9 were newly diagnosed and 6 had recurrent disease. Autologous tumor lysate-pulsed dendritic cell vaccination was administered to the patients between the early 2000s and the early 2010s. To make the vaccine, monocyte-derived dendritic cells were cultured for 7 to 8 days with IL-4 and GM-CSF and then pulsed overnight with autologous tumor lysate. Each patient got three intradermal injections of the dendritic cell vaccine, spaced at biweekly intervals, in the arm below the axilla. Deep sequencing of TCR beta CDR3 regions was used to quantify tumor-infiltrating lymphocyte content and compare tumor and blood repertoires in dendritic cell-vaccinated glioblastoma patients. TCR sequencing metrics, including TIL content and tumor-blood repertoire overlap, were correlated with survival after dendritic cell vaccination. Results the study describes overall, beyond this receptor: Higher estimated pretreatment TIL content predicted longer time to progression and overall survival after dendritic cell vaccination. TCR clonality showed no direct relationship with survival, which suggests that a diverse polyclonal response may matter. The three-group TCR overlap response model was described as speculative and requiring prospective validation. The cohort was small and heterogeneous, with few patients having full blood and tumor sets and even fewer initial-recurrent tumor pairs.

V loses 0 bases, J loses 2 bases, and the germline ends lie 5 bases apart. Sequences SGHKS (CDR1) and YYEKEE (CDR2) are obtained from the germline V gene (reference sequence). The CDR3 runs 13 residues from the cysteine to the phenylalanine. Of the read, only the CDR3 DNA is kept; its 39 bases are in frame from base 1. TCRB CDR3 regions were amplified from about 1.9 ug genomic DNA, or all available DNA if less, using the immunoSEQ assay. The multiplex PCR employed 60 forward primers targeting TCR V beta segments and 13 reverse primers targeting J beta segments. To estimate reads per starting template, synthetic control templates were spiked into each sample at limiting dilution. Reads of 87 bp were generated by sequencing on the Illumina HiSeq System. The paper's processing steps were these. To remove PCR and sequencing errors, closely related sequences were merged with a nearest neighbor algorithm. TCR overlap was defined as the percentage of unique tumor TCR beta sequences that were also present in the same patient's peripheral blood. TCRdb's version of the immuneACCESS table is confined to in-frame rearrangements and falls short of the full clone set. An unresolved V gene accounts for under half of the shortfall where checked; the remainder is of unknown origin. That table supplies the V and J calls and clone size; D and trimming were determined from the DNA. The sample has fewer than 50,000 clones on record, 70% to 85% of them singletons. The top ten hold approximately 8.3% of the sample.

To be selected, patients needed enough residual fresh-frozen tumor tissue and more than two years of available survival data. Molecular status otherwise varied across the glioblastoma patients, but none of them carried an isocitrate dehydrogenase mutation. PBMC were collected before vaccination, two weeks after the third vaccination, and at tumor progression if progression occurred. Genomic DNA was extracted with the Qiagen DNeasy Blood extraction Kit. This clone showed up just once. Which antigen it targets is not known. There are no base qualities to consult, and no much larger clone falls within one base.

This clonotype was obtained from a human donor with glioblastoma. Sample: blood, taken before dendritic cell vaccination. This chain joins TRBV5-5 to TRBJ2-5, with no confident D gene call. This receptor carries the CDR3 CASSLVRQETQYF. In nucleotide form, the sequence is TGTGCCAGCAGCTTGGTTCGTCAAGAGACCCAGTACTTC.